These 29 T cell receptor beta chains were all obtained from the same sample, sequenced in a study of control samples from healthy donors and cancer patients (dated by TCRdb to the early 2020s). The method was the immunoSEQ multiplex PCR assay. TCRdb stores this immuneACCESS table with in-frame sequences only. Part of the clones is absent; in the studies checked, under half of the shortfall reflects unresolved V genes, and no reason is known for the rest. The sample records some 130,000 clones, roughly 90% of which are singletons. Of the sample, around 7.6% is held by the ten largest clones. Input material: PBMCs. The source is a man in his fifties with head and neck cancer.

The rearrangement joins TRBV19 to TRBJ1-4; possibly TRBD1 for D (5 bases). This CDR3 comprises 15 residues. The germline gives CDR1 LNHDA, CDR2 SQIVND (reference sequence). Trimming removed 7 bases at V and 0 bases at J, with 12 bases between. This CDR3 is CASTIGAATNEKLFF. The CDR3 DNA sequence: TGTGCCAGTACCATTGGGGCAGCAACTAATGAAAAACTGTTTTTT.

V is TRBV20-1 and J is TRBJ2-1, with D possibly being TRBD1 (6 bases). The CDR3 loop spans 15 amino acids. Germline V lookup: CDR1 DFQATT, CDR2 SNEGSKA (reference sequence). The ends were cut back, 6 bases at V and 2 bases at J, with 17 bases in the middle. The CDR3 coding sequence is TGCAGTGCGAGTACCCACAGGGTTACCTACAATGAGCAGTTCTTC. It encodes CSASTHRVTYNEQFF.

This rearrangement joins TRBV11-2 to TRBJ2-3, with D possibly called TRBD1 or TRBD2 (5 bases each). Trimming took 3 bases from V and 5 from J, leaving 6 bases between them. The CDR3 extends over 12 amino acids. Germline V gene data show CDR1 as SGHAT and CDR2 as FQNNGV. The CDR3 region is CASSFGGDTQYF. CDR3 nucleotide sequence: TGTGCCAGCAGCTTTGGGGGAGATACGCAGTATTTT.

The gene calls are TRBV5-1 and TRBJ1-5; a weak D match, TRBD1 (5 bases). The CDR3 sequence is 13 residues long. Germline-derived CDR1 and CDR2 are SGHRS and YFSETQ. V lost 1 base, J lost 8 bases, and 10 bases lay in between. CDR3 loop: CASSLQGREPQHF. As DNA, the CDR3 is TGCGCCAGCAGCTTGCAGGGTCGGGAGCCCCAGCATTTT.

This clone occurred once. V and J are TRBV30 and TRBJ1-1; 7 positions match TRBD1. The V gene end was trimmed by 2 bases and the J gene end by 11 bases; junction bases not matched to a gene: 11. This CDR3 is built from 13 residues. Looked up from germline, CDR1 is GTSNPN and CDR2 is SVGIG (reference sequence). The CDR3 coding sequence is TGTGCCTGGAGTTCAGGGGGGTCGAAATTGGCTTTCTTT. Translation: CAWSSGGSKLAFF.

The chain combines TRBV5-1 with TRBJ2-5; D is undetermined. The CDR3 runs to 14 residues. The germline gives CDR1 SGHRS, CDR2 YFSETQ. V was pared by 0 bases and J by 3 bases, with 9 bases between. The CDR3 DNA reads TGCGCCAGCAGCTTGGCCATGGAGAAAGAGACCCAGTACTTC. Residues: CASSLAMEKETQYF.

V usage is TRBV11-3 and J usage is TRBJ2-1; 7 positions match TRBD2. Germline V gives CDR1 SGHNT, CDR2 YENEEA. The CDR3 runs 15 residues. V trimming: 5 bases; J trimming: 0 bases; junction bases outside the gene matches: 4. DNA for the CDR3: TGTGCCAGCAGCCATCCTAGCGGCTCCTACAATGAGCAGTTCTTC. Residues: CASSHPSGSYNEQFF.

CDR3 sequence (DNA): TGTGCCAGCAGCCAGACCTGGGACTCCTACAATGAGCAGTTCTTC. It encodes CASSQTWDSYNEQFF. The chain is built from TRBV27 and TRBJ2-1, with D unresolved. Deletions cut 6 bases from V and 0 bases from J, with 12 bases between. The CDR3 length is 15 residues. The germline V gene has CDR1 MNHEY and CDR2 SMNVEV (reference sequence).

This chain uses TRBV27 with TRBJ2-3; a possible D gene is TRBD1 (5 bases). Germline loops: CDR1 MNHEY, CDR2 SMNVEV (reference sequence). The CDR3 runs to 14 residues. Trimming stripped 2 bases from V and 2 bases from J, with 8 bases between. The CDR3 spells CASSLGRVTDTQYF. The CDR3 region has the DNA TGTGCCAGCAGTTTAGGCAGGGTCACAGATACGCAGTATTTT.

This clone appeared a single time. The chain carries TRBV2 and TRBJ1-5, with 12 bases lining up with TRBD1. The germline V gene encodes CDR1 SNHLY and CDR2 FYNNEI. The CDR3 runs to 17 residues. The trim removed 8 bases at V and 0 bases at J, leaving 8 bases unmatched. The CDR3 DNA is TGTGCCAGCTCAGGGACAGGGGGCCCTTTTAGCAATCAGCCCCAGCATTTT. Amino acids: CASSGTGGPFSNQPQHF.

This chain uses TRBV5-1 with TRBJ2-4, with D perhaps matching TRBD1 (6 bases). This CDR3 spans 12 amino acids. Germline lookup yields CDR1 SGHRS and CDR2 YFSETQ. V lost 5 bases to trimming and J lost 7 bases, with 10 bases between them. The CDR3 is CASSSQGNIQYF. The CDR3 nucleotides read TGCGCCAGCAGTAGTCAGGGGAACATTCAGTACTTC.

The chain combines TRBV7-8 with TRBJ1-2; D gene unclear. Germline loops: CDR1 SGHVS, CDR2 FQNEAQ. With 6 bases removed from V and 8 bases from J, the gap between germline ends came to 10 bases. This CDR3 is 11 amino acids long. The CDR3 loop reads CASRIEGGYTF. The CDR3, as DNA: TGTGCCAGCAGGATCGAAGGCGGCTACACCTTC.

This clone was seen once. The chain recombines TRBV18 with TRBJ2-1; D unclear. Germline lookup yields CDR1 KGHSH and CDR2 LQKENI. Trimming left V 5 bases short and J 8 bases short, with 7 bases between. The CDR3 contains 11 residues. CDR3 nucleotide sequence: TGTGCCAGCTCAATTTCGGATGAGCAGTTCTTC. Its translation: CASSISDEQFF.

J is TRBJ2-5 and V is TRBV6-5; 8 positions match TRBD2. The germline gives CDR1 MNHEY, CDR2 SVGAGI. V was pared by 1 base and J by 5 bases, with 6 bases of the junction left unmatched. There are 15 residues in the CDR3. The CDR3 nucleotides are TGTGCCAGCAGTTACTTTTTAGGCGGGAGGGAGACCCAGTACTTC. Translating it yields CASSYFLGGRETQYF.

A single count supports this clone. Other DNA sequences of this sample code for an identical CDR3. This chain links TRBV19 with TRBJ1-5, with D perhaps matching TRBD1 (5 bases). This CDR3 is 15 amino acids long. Germline loops: CDR1 LNHDA, CDR2 SQIVND (reference sequence). With 3 bases removed from V and 2 bases from J, the gap between germline ends came to 11 bases. The CDR3 loop is CASSIQGSGNQPQHF. For the CDR3, the DNA is TGTGCCAGTAGTATCCAGGGTTCGGGCAATCAGCCCCAGCATTTT.

The chain links TRBV27 to TRBJ2-1; D possibly corresponds to TRBD2 (6 bases). Trimming took off 4 bases at V and 0 bases at J, with 13 bases between the two ends. The CDR3 contains 16 residues. Germline V gene data show CDR1 as MNHEY and CDR2 as SMNVEV (reference sequence). CDR3 loop: CASSWVAESSYNEQFF. The CDR3 bases are TGTGCCAGCAGTTGGGTAGCGGAAAGCTCCTACAATGAGCAGTTCTTC.

The chain carries TRBV7-2 and TRBJ1-5; D uncertain. The V end lost 1 base, the J end lost 4 bases, and 8 bases lay between the germline ends. The CDR3 sequence is 14 residues long. Germline-derived CDR1 and CDR2 are SGHTA and FQGNSA. CDR3: CASSLVQSNQPQHF. DNA for the CDR3: TGTGCCAGCAGCTTAGTACAGTCTAATCAGCCCCAGCATTTT.

The chain couples TRBV10-3 to TRBJ2-7; maybe TRBD1 (6 bases). CDR3 size: 16 residues. Trimming shortened V by 3 bases and J by 9 bases, and 24 bases separated the two germline ends. Germline V lookup: CDR1 ENHRY, CDR2 SYGVKD. The CDR3 DNA is TGTGCCATCAGTGAAGGGTTGGGTAGCTCCTTGACAGGGCAGTACTTC. It translates to CAISEGLGSSLTGQYF.

The J gene is TRBJ2-7, the V gene TRBV29-1; no firm D call. There are 14 residues in the CDR3. Germline V gene lookup returns CDR1 SQVTM and CDR2 ANQGSEA. Trimming cost V 4 bases and J 0 bases, with 13 bases left between them. CDR3 DNA sequence: TGCAGCGTTGGGGCAGGCGCTAACTCCTACGAGCAGTACTTC. As protein: CSVGAGANSYEQYF.

The CDR3 DNA reads TGTGCCAGCTCACCCAGGGGGCGTCAGCCCCAGCATTTT. It yields the protein CASSPRGRQPQHF. The J gene is TRBJ1-5, the V gene TRBV18, with 8 bases that match TRBD1. Germline-derived CDR1 and CDR2 are KGHSH and LQKENI. This CDR3 has 13 amino acids. Unmatched junction bases numbered 1, after V lost 3 bases and J lost 6 bases.

CDR3 loop: CASSGGLRVPDTQYF. DNA of the CDR3: TGTGCCAGCAGCGGCGGTCTGAGGGTCCCAGATACGCAGTATTTT. The chain recombines TRBV7-9 with TRBJ2-3, with a weak D call TRBD2 (5 bases). V lost 5 bases to trimming and J lost 4 bases, with 16 bases between them. In germline, CDR1 is SEHNR, CDR2 FQNEAQ (reference sequence). CDR3 length: 15 amino acids.

A single count supports this clone. V usage is TRBV7-9 and J usage is TRBJ1-2; D is possibly TRBD1 (6 bases). Germline V gene sequence: CDR1 SEHNR, CDR2 FQNEAQ (reference sequence). This CDR3 is 16 amino acids long. V was trimmed by 7 bases and J by 2 bases, leaving 20 bases between them. The CDR3 reads CASTLGTGAVNYGYTF. CDR3 bases: TGTGCCAGCACTCTCGGCACGGGGGCAGTCAACTATGGCTACACCTTC.

The V call is TRBV5-1, the J call TRBJ2-3; D is uncertain. Per the germline V gene, CDR1 is SGHRS and CDR2 is YFSETQ. Trimming cost V 0 bases and J 0 bases, with 8 bases left between them. The CDR3 is 15 amino acids. The CDR3 DNA is TGCGCCAGCAGCTTGGTTCCGGTTAGCACAGATACGCAGTATTTT. It encodes CASSLVPVSTDTQYF.

The chain couples TRBV19 to TRBJ2-6; unclear D gene. V lost 5 bases, J lost 2 bases, and 7 bases lay in between. The CDR3 runs to 14 residues. Germline V gene sequence: CDR1 LNHDA, CDR2 SQIVND (reference sequence). CDR3 DNA sequence: TGTGCCAGTAGTCGCGAGCCTGGGGCCAACGTCCTGACTTTC. Its translation is CASSREPGANVLTF.

The V gene is TRBV5-1, the J gene TRBJ2-5; no clear D. Deletions cut 2 bases from V and 5 bases from J, with 19 bases between. Germline V CDR1 and CDR2: SGHRS, YFSETQ. CDR3 length: 16 amino acids. CDR3 nucleotides: TGCGCCAGCAGCTTAGGATCTTTAGGACGCCGGGAGACCCAGTACTTC. It is translated as CASSLGSLGRRETQYF. The full variable domain, completed using reference TRBV5-1 and TRBJ2-5, is KAGVTQTPRYLIKTRGQQVTLSCSPISGHRSVSWYQQTPGQGLQFLFEYFSETQRNKGNFPGRFSGRQFSNSRSEMNVSTLELGDSALYLCASSLGSLGRRETQYFGPGTRLLVL.

The chain carries TRBV5-1 and TRBJ2-7, with 13 bases aligning to TRBD2. Germline CDR1 and CDR2: SGHRS and YFSETQ. This CDR3 is 16 amino acids long. Unmatched junction bases numbered 7, after V lost 4 bases and J lost 3 bases. The DNA of the CDR3 is TGCGCCAGCAGCCCCGGACTAGCGGGGGCCCTCTACGAGCAGTACTTC. Amino acids: CASSPGLAGALYEQYF.

This chain uses TRBV21-1 with TRBJ1-5. TRBV21-1 is deemed a pseudogene. CDR3 length equals 13 residues. CDR3 sequence reads: CASNWSVGQPQHF. The CDR3 DNA reads TGTGCCAGCAACTGGTCGGTAGGTCAGCCCCAGCATTTT.

The CDR3 bases are TGTGCCAGTAGTATGGGCGCGAACTATGGCTACACCTTC. It translates to CASSMGANYGYTF. J is TRBJ1-2 and V is TRBV19; the D is unclear. V dropped 3 bases and J dropped 2 bases, with 7 bases sitting between them. There are 13 residues in the CDR3. The germline gives CDR1 LNHDA, CDR2 SQIVND (reference sequence).

The CDR3 reads CASSQNTDTQYF. The CDR3 coding sequence is TGTGCCAGCAGCCAAAACACAGATACGCAGTATTTT. V gene TRBV3-1 (or the pseudogene TRBV3-2) combines with J gene TRBJ2-3; the D is unclear. Germline CDR1 and CDR2: LGHDT and YNNKEL (reference sequence). V was pared by 2 bases and J by 2 bases, with 2 bases between. There are 12 residues in the CDR3.